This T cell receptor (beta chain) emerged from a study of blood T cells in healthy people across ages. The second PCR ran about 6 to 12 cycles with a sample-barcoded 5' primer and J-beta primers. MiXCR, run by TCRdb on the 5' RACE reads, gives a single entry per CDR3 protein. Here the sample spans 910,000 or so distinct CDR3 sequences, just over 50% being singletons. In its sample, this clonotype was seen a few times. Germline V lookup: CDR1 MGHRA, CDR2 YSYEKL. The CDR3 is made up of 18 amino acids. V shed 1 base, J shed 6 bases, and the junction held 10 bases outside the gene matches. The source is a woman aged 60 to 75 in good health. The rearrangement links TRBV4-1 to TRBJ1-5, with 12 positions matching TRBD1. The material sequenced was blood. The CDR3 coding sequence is TGCGCCAGCAGCCAAGGAGGGTGGGACAGGGGGCTCATTCAGCCCCAGCATTTT. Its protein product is CASSQGGWDRGLIQPQHF.